This T cell receptor beta chain was identified in a study of T cell responses to AZD1222 COVID-19 vaccine. The V end lost 5 bases, the J end lost 4 bases, and 14 bases lay between the germline ends. There are 14 residues in the CDR3. Germline CDR1 and CDR2: KGHSH and LQKENI. Produced via immunoSEQ multiplex PCR; TCRdb's table is partial and in-frame only. This table holds approximately 110,000 clones, about 95% found once. The chain couples TRBV18 to TRBJ1-1; tentative D call: TRBD1 (6 bases). The receptor was derived from an adult in good health. Sequencing used peripheral blood, obtained on day 0 of AZD1222 vaccination. The CDR3 reads CASSSQGAGTEAFF. Written as DNA, the CDR3 is TGTGCCAGCTCATCACAGGGCGCGGGCACTGAAGCTTTCTTT.